Reported below is one TCR beta chain. What it binds is not known. The entry originates in a study of shared clonotypes between healthy human individuals. Overall study findings and caveats: Clonotypes that were shared across several donors made up approximately 5% of naive CD4 clonotypes. Few donors restricted represented genetic and exposure-history diversity. Estimated clonotype richness was generally higher in naive than memory subsets.

Germline CDR1 reads KGHSH; CDR2 reads LQKENI. V was cut by 4 bases and J by 5 bases, with 11 bases left in between. The CDR3 sequence is 13 residues long. Profiled with immunoSEQ multiplex PCR; TCRdb holds only in-frame clones, not every one. Here the sample spans 730,000 or so clones, 60% to 80% being singletons. The source of this sequence is a woman in her twenties or thirties in good health. Sequencing input: memory CD4+ T cells sorted from blood. As for subset: CD45RA-negative fraction. The rearrangement joins TRBV18 to TRBJ2-5; D uncertain. The CDR3 DNA reads as TGTGCCAGCTCACTCCCGAATCAGGAGACCCAGTACTTC. It specifies CASSLPNQETQYF.